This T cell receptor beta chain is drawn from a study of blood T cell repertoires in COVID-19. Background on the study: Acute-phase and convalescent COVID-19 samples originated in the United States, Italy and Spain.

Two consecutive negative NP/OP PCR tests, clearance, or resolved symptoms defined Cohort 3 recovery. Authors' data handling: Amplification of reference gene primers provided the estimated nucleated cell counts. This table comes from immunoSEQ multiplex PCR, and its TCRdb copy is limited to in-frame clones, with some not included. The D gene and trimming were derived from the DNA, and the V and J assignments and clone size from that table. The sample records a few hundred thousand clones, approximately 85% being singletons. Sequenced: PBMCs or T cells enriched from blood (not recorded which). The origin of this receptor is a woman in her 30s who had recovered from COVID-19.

CDR3 region: CASSYSGTSSVTDTQYF. CDR3 nucleotide sequence: TGCGCCAGCAGCTACTCCGGGACTAGCTCTGTCACAGATACGCAGTATTTT. The rearrangement links TRBV5-1 to TRBJ2-3, with 9 bases fitting TRBD2. The CDR3 is 17 amino acids. Germline V CDR1 and CDR2: SGHRS, YFSETQ. V shed 3 bases and J 2 bases; nucleotides not matched to a gene: 10.